The clone carrying this T cell receptor beta chain was counted between two and nine times. Its antigen remains unidentified. This CDR3 comprises 15 residues. Germline V gene sequence: CDR1 ENHRY, CDR2 SYGVKD. Trimming cost V 4 bases and J 4 bases, with 14 bases left between them. TCRdb redid the calling of the reads with MiXCR, one entry per CDR3 protein. The sample yields roughly 990,000 distinct CDR3 sequences, 31% seen once. These data are taken from a study of T cell repertoires in cytomegalovirus infection. Overall study: CMV epitopes in the study were HLA-C-restricted (recently identified) and HLA-B-restricted (well studied). Public TCR beta signatures provided an indication of both CMV infection and a matching HLA type. Study-wide points: Across the ex vivo response, the dominant clonotypes were HLA-C-restricted CMV-specific TCR beta clonotypes. Cumulated frequencies of public TCR beta families served to identify carriers of CMV plus the relevant HLA.

J is TRBJ2-1 and V is TRBV10-3, with D maybe TRBD1 (6 bases). This receptor was identified in a human donor in good health (CMV status not recorded). Some clones in this sample may be carry-over from other donors' samples. The sample was cultured CD8+ T cells from PBMCs, taken from culture after CMV antigen stimulation. The chain's CDR3 is CAISVLDSLYNEQFF. In DNA, the CDR3 is TGTGCCATCAGTGTTCTGGACAGCTTATACAATGAGCAGTTCTTC.